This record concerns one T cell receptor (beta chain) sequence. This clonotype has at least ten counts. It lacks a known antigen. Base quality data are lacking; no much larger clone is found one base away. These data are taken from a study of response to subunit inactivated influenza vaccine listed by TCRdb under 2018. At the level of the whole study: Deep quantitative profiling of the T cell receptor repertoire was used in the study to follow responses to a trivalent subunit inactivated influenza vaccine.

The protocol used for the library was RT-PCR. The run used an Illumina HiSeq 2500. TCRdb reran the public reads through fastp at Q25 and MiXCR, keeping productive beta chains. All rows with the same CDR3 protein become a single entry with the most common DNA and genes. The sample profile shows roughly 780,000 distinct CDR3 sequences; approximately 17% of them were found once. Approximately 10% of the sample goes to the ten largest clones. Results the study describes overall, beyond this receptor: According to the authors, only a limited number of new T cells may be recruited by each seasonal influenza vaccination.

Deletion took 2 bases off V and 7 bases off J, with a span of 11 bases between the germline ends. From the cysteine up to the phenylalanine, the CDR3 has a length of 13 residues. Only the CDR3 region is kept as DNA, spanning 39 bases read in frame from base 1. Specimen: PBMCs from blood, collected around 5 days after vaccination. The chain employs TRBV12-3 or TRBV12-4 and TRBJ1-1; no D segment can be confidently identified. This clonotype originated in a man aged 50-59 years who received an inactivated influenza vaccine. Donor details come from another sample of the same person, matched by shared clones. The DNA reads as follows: TGTGCCAGCAGTTTAAAGAGGGCCGGTGAAGCTTTCTTT. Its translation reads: CASSLKRAGEAFF.